Sequencing of this TCR beta chain was carried out in a study of blood T cell repertoires in COVID-19. On the study more broadly: Donors in the United States, Italy and Spain gave samples during acute or convalescent COVID-19.

Germline assignment: CDR1 GTSNPN and CDR2 SVGIG (reference sequence). The CDR3 runs 13 residues. V was pared by 4 bases and J by 6 bases, with 3 bases of the junction left unmatched. As processed by the authors: Counts of nucleated cells, estimated from reference gene primer amplification, were obtained. Assay used: immunoSEQ multiplex PCR; TCRdb lists only in-frame clones, some missing. D and trimming were read from the DNA, whereas the V and J calls and clone size are those reported in that table. Of around 300,000 clones in the sample, 65% to 90% are singletons; the top ten hold just over 7%. This rearrangement joins TRBV30 to TRBJ1-6, with 7 bases that match TRBD1. Sequencing input: peripheral blood. The receptor was isolated from a human donor in a cohort sampled during active COVID-19. CDR3 nucleotide sequence: TGTGCCTGGAAAACAGGGGTTAATTCACCCCTCCACTTT. This translates into CAWKTGVNSPLHF.